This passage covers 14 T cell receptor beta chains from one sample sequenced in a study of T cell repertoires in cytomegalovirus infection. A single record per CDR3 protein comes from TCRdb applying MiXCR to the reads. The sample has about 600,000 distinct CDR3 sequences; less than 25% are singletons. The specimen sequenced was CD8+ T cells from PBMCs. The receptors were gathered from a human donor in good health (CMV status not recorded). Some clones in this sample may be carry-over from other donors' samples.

The CDR3 reads CASSLGGGTAKNIQYF. CDR3 bases: TGTGCCAGCAGTTTGGGAGGGGGCACGGCCAAAAACATTCAGTACTTC. V usage is TRBV28 and J usage is TRBJ2-4, with D perhaps assigned TRBD1 or TRBD2 (7 bases each). Germline lookup yields CDR1 MDHEN and CDR2 SYDVKM. This CDR3 contains 16 residues. V was pared by 3 bases and J by 1 base, with 13 bases between.

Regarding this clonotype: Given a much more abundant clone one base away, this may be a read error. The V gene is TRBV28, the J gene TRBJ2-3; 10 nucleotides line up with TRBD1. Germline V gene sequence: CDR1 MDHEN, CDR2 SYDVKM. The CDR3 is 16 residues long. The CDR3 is CASSLGTGEDTDMQYF. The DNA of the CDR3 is TGTGCCAGCAGTTTAGGGACAGGGGAGGACACAGATATGCAGTATTTT.

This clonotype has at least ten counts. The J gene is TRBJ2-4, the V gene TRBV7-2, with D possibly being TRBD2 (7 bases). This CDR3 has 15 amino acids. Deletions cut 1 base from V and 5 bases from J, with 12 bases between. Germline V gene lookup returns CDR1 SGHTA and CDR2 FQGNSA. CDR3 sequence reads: CASSLEGGGQNIQYF. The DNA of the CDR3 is TGTGCCAGCAGCTTAGAAGGCGGGGGCCAAAACATTCAGTACTTC.

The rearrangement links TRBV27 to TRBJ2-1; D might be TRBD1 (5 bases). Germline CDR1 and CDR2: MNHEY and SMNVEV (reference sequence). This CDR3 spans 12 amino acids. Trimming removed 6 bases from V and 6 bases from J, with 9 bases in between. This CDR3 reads CASRYQGNEQFF. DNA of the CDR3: TGTGCCAGCAGATACCAGGGCAATGAGCAGTTCTTC.

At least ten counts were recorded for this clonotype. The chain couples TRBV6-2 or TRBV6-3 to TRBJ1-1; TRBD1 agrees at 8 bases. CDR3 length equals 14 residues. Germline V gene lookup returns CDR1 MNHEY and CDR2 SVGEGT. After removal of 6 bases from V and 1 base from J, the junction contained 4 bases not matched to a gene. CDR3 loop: CASSRDRTNTEAFF. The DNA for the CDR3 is TGTGCCAGCAGCCGGGACAGGACGAACACTGAAGCTTTCTTT.

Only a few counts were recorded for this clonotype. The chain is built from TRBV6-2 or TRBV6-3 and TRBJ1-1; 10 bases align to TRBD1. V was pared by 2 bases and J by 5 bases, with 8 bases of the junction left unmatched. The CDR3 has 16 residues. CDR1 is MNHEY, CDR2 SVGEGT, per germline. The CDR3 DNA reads TGTGCCAGCAGTTACCCCAGACAGGGGGCAGGGACTGAAGCTTTCTTT. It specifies CASSYPRQGAGTEAFF.

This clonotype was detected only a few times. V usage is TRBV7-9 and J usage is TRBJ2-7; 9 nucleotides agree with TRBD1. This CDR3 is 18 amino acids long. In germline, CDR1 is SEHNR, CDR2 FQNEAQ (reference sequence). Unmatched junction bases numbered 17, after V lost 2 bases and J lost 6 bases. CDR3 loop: CASSLTARLSGTGSEQYF. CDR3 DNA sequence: TGTGCCAGCAGCTTAACCGCAAGGTTGTCCGGGACAGGGAGCGAGCAGTACTTC.

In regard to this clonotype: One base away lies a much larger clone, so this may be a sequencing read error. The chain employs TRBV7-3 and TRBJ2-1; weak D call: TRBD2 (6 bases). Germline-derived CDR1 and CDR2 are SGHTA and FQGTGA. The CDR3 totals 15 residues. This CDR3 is CVSSLNGGSYNEQFF. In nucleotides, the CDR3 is TGTGTCAGCAGCTTAAACGGGGGTTCCTACAATGAGCAGTTCTTC.

The CDR3 region is CASIIAGGGATDTQYF. For the CDR3, the DNA is TGTGCCAGCATTATTGCAGGCGGGGGGGCCACAGATACGCAGTATTTT. The chain has TRBV28 and TRBJ2-3; 9 bases agree with TRBD2. The CDR3 loop spans 16 amino acids. Trimming took 7 bases from V and 2 from J; bases not matched to a gene: 10. The germline gives CDR1 MDHEN, CDR2 SYDVKM.

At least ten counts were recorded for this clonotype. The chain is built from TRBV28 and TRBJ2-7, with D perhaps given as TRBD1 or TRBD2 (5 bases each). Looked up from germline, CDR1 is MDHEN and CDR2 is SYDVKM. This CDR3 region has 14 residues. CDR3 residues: CASSLLGRSYEQYV. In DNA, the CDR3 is TGTGCCAGCAGCTTATTGGGACGCTCCTACGAGCAGTACGTC.

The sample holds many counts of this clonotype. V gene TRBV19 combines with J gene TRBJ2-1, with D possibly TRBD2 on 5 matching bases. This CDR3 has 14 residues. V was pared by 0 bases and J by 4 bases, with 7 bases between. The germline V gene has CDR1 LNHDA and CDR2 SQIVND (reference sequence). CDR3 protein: CASSIEGEYNEQFF. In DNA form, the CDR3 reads TGTGCCAGTAGTATAGAGGGAGAATACAATGAGCAGTTCTTC.

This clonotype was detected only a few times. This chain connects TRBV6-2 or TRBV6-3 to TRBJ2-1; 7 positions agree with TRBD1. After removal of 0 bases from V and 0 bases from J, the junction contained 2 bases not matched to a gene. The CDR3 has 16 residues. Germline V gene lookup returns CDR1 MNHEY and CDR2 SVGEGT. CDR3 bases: TGTGCCAGCAGTTACTCCGGGGACAGCTCCTACAATGAGCAGTTCTTC. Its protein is CASSYSGDSSYNEQFF.

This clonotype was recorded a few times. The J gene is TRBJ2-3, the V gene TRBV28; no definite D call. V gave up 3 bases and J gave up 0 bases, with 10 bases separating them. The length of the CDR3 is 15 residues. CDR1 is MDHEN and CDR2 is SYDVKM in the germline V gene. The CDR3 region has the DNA TGTGCCAGCAGTTTTCAGGAAGAAAGCACAGATACGCAGTATTTT. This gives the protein CASSFQEESTDTQYF.

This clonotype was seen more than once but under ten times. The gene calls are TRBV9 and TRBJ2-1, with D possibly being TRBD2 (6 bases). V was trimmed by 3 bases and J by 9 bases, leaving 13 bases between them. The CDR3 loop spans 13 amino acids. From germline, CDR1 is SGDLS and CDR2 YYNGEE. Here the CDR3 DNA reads TGTGCCAGCAGCGGGAGTAGCGGTATTGAGCAGTTCTTC. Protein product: CASSGSSGIEQFF. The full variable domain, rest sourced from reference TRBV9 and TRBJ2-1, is DSGVTQTPKHLITATGQRVTLRCSPRSGDLSVYWYQQSLDQGLQFLIQYYNGEERAKGNILERFSAQQFPDLHSELNLSSLELGDSALYFCASSGSSGIEQFFGPGTRLTVL.